A selection of T cell receptor beta chains follows, all from one sample in a study of T cell responses to AZD1222 COVID-19 vaccine. Libraries were prepared by immunoSEQ multiplex PCR; TCRdb keeps only in-frame clonotypes and omits some of them. The data hold about 130,000 clones, with under 95% observed a single time. Sequenced here: peripheral blood, sampled 28 days after the second AZD1222 dose. Every receptor here comes from an adult who received the AZD1222 COVID-19 vaccine. Both conserved end residues are part of each CDR3. Each record gives: V gene, J gene, clone size, D gene, CDR3 protein, CDR3 DNA. A D gene is named only where the DNA matches it firmly. Rows may omit the clone size; those that give it use once, few, many or a size class.

TRBV7-2	TRBJ1-5	-	-	CASSLGPNQPQHF	TGTGCCAGCAGCTTGGGGCCCAATCAGCCCCAGCATTTT
TRBV6-5	TRBJ2-3	once	-	CASRSLNTDTQYF	TGTGCCAGCAGGTCCCTGAACACAGATACGCAGTATTTT
TRBV29-1	TRBJ2-3	-	-	CSVEGGDTQYF	TGCAGCGTTGAAGGAGGAGATACGCAGTATTTT
TRBV27	TRBJ2-5	-	-	CASSRQAPRRAQETQYF	TGTGCCAGCAGCCGACAGGCGCCCCGGCGGGCTCAAGAGACCCAGTACTTC
TRBV27	TRBJ2-7	-	TRBD2	CASSIIGLAGYEQYF	TGTGCCAGCAGCATTATTGGACTAGCGGGCTACGAGCAGTACTTC
TRBV29-1	TRBJ2-1	-	TRBD2	CSVHQGGPSSYNEQFF	TGCAGCGTTCATCAGGGAGGGCCTAGCTCCTACAATGAGCAGTTCTTC
TRBV6-5	TRBJ2-3	-	TRBD2	CASSSTSGRAATQYF	TGTGCCAGCAGTTCAACTAGCGGGAGGGCCGCTACGCAGTATTTT
TRBV4-2	TRBJ2-3	many	TRBD2	CASRRLAGDTDTQYF	TGTGCCAGCAGGCGACTAGCGGGAGACACAGATACGCAGTATTTT
TRBV5-1	TRBJ2-2	-	-	CASSLGWLARNTGELFF	TGCGCCAGCAGCTTGGGGTGGCTAGCACGGAACACCGGGGAGCTGTTTTTT
TRBV5-1	TRBJ2-1	-	-	CASSLDDSVIEQFF	TGCGCCAGCAGCTTGGACGATTCTGTAATTGAGCAGTTCTTC
TRBV7-3	TRBJ2-1	-	TRBD2	CASSPPGGEGNEQFF	TGTGCCAGCAGCCCTCCTGGAGGGGAGGGCAATGAGCAGTTCTTC
TRBV3-1/TRBV3-2	TRBJ2-7	-	-	CASSHAARADEQYF	TGTGCCAGCAGCCATGCGGCCAGGGCCGACGAGCAGTACTTC
TRBV27	TRBJ1-1	-	-	CASSLSNTEAFF	TGTGCCAGCAGTTTATCGAACACTGAAGCTTTCTTT
TRBV28	TRBJ1-1	-	-	CATMGWGGEAFF	TGTGCCACGATGGGGTGGGGCGGTGAAGCTTTCTTT
TRBV3-1/TRBV3-2	TRBJ1-2	-	-	CASSQEWVLVGVYGYTF	TGTGCCAGCAGCCAAGAATGGGTATTGGTGGGAGTCTATGGCTACACCTTC
TRBV5-1	TRBJ2-3	-	-	CASSLALSGPTDTQYF	TGCGCCAGCAGCTTGGCTTTAAGCGGTCCCACAGATACGCAGTATTTT
TRBV24-1	TRBJ1-5	-	-	CATQRGFNQPQHF	TGTGCCACTCAAAGGGGGTTCAATCAGCCCCAGCATTTT
TRBV9	TRBJ2-3	-	-	CASSAGQHNRGSTDTQYF	TGTGCCAGCAGCGCAGGACAGCACAATCGGGGGAGCACAGATACGCAGTATTTT